This TCR beta chain was obtained from a study of regulatory T cells in long-lasting Graves disease. Background on the study: Antithyroid drugs had been given to newly diagnosed Graves' patients for under 3 months. Study results and limitations: It was in persistent disease that TRBV28, TRBJ1-2 and TRBJ2-5 were favored.

Germline lookup yields CDR1 MGHDK and CDR2 SYGVNS. This CDR3 region has 14 residues. V lost 3 bases to trimming and J lost 10 bases, with 16 bases between them. According to the study, TCR beta libraries were built with iRepertoire HTBI primers and CDR3-region Arm-PCR. TCRdb re-derived calls from the multiplex PCR reads in MiXCR, one entry per CDR3 protein. The table records roughly 610,000 distinct CDR3 sequences, 16% of them present only once. Time point indicated: newly diagnosed GD, antithyroid drugs for less than 3 months. The TCR library was made from RNA extracted from PBMCs. In this sample, this clonotype turned up a few times. Its specificity is unknown. These sequences were also reported in another study, on T cells in Graves' hyperthyroidism and ophthalmopathy. That study reports: It was considered stable Graves' hyperthyroidism when ophthalmopathy did not progress within 18 months.

The sequenced sample was peripheral blood mononuclear cells (PBMCs), obtained at new diagnosis, from a patient treated with antithyroid drugs. The chain links TRBV25-1 to TRBJ1-5; no firm D call. The source is a woman aged 25 to 39 with Graves disease. The CDR3 DNA reads TGTGCCAGCAGTGACCAAAAACGGGGAGGACCCCAGCATTTT. The encoded protein is CASSDQKRGGPQHF.